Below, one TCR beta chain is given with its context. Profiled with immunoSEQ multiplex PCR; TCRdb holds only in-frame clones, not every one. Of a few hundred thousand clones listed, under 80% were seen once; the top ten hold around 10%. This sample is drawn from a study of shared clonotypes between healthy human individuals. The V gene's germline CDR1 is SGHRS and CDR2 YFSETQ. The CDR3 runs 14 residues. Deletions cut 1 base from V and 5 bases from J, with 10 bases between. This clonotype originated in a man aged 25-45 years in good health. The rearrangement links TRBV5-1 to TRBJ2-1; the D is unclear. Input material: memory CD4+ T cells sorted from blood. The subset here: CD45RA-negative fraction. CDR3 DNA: TGCGCCAGCAGCTTGAATATGAGGAACAATGAGCAGTTCTTC. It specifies CASSLNMRNNEQFF. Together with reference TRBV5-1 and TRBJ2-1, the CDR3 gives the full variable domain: KAGVTQTPRYLIKTRGQQVTLSCSPISGHRSVSWYQQTPGQGLQFLFEYFSETQRNKGNFPGRFSGRQFSNSRSEMNVSTLELGDSALYLCASSLNMRNNEQFFGPGTRLTVL.